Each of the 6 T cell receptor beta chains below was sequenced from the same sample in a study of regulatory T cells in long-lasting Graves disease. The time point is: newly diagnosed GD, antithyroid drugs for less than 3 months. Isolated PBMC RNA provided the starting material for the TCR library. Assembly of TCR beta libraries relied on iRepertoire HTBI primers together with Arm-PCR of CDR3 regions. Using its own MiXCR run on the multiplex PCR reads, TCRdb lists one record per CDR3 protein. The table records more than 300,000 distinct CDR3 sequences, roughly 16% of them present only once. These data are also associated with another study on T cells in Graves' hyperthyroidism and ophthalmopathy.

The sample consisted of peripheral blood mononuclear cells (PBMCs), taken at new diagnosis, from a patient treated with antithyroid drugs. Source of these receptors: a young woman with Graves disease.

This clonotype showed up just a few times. The CDR3 loop reads CASSQARLAGGQDIQYF. CDR3 bases: TGTGCCAGCAGCCAAGCTAGACTAGCGGGGGGGCAGGACATTCAGTACTTC. The genes are TRBV3-1 and TRBJ2-4; TRBD2 matches at 14 bases. Germline-derived CDR1 and CDR2 are LGHDT and YNNKEL (reference sequence). CDR3 length: 17 amino acids. Unmatched junction bases numbered 7, after V lost 1 base and J lost 8 bases.

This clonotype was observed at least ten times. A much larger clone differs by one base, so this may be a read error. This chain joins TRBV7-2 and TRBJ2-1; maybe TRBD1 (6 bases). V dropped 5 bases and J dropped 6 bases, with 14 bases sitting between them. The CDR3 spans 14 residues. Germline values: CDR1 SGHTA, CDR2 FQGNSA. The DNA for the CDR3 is TGTACCAGCAGCCTAGGGGGACCCCTCAATGAGCAGTTCTTC. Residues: CTSSLGGPLNEQFF.

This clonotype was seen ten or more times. The CDR3 loop is CAISDLVAGGTDTQYF. The CDR3 DNA reads TGTGCCATCAGTGATTTGGTAGCGGGAGGGACAGATACGCAGTATTTT. The J gene is TRBJ2-3, the V gene TRBV10-3, with 11 bases matching TRBD2. The CDR3 runs to 16 residues. V shed 3 bases and J 3 bases; nucleotides not matched to a gene: 5. The germline CDR1 and CDR2 sequences are ENHRY and SYGVKD.

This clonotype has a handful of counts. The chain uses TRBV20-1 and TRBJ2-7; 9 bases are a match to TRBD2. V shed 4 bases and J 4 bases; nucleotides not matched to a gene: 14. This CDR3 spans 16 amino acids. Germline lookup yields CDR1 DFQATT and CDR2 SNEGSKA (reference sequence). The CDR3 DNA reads TGCAGTGCTAAGTGGCTAGCGGGACCCGATGTGTACGAGCAGTACTTC. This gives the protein CSAKWLAGPDVYEQYF.

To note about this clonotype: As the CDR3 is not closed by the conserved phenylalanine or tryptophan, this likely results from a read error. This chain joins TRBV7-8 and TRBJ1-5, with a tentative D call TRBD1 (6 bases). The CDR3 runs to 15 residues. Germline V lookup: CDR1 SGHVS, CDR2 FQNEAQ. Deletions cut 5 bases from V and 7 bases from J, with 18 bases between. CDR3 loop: CASSPITTGYQPQHL. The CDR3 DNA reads TGTGCCAGCAGCCCGATCACAACAGGGTACCAGCCCCAGCATTTG.

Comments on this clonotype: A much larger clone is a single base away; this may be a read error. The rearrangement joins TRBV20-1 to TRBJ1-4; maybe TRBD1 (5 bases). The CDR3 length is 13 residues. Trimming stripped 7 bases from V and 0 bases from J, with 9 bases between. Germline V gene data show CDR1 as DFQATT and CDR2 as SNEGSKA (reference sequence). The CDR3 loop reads CSVLGATNEKLFF. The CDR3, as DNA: TGCAGTGTCTTGGGGGCAACTAATGAAAAACTGTTTTTT.